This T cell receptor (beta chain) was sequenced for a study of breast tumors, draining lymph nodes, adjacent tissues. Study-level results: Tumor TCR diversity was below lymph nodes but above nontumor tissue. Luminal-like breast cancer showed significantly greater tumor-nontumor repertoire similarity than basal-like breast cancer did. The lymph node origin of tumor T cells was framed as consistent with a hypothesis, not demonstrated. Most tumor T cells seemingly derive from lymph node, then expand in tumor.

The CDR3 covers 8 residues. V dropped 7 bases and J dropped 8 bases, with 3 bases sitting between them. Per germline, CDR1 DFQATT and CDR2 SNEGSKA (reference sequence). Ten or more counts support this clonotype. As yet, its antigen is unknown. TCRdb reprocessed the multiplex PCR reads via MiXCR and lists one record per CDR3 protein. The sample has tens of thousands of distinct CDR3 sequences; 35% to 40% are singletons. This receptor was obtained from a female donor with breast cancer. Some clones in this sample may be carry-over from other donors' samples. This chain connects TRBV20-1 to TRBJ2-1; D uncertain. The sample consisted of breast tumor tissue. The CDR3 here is CSVDEQFF. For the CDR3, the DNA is TGCAGTGTAGATGAGCAGTTCTTC.